The rows below give T cell receptor beta chains drawn from one sample of a study of vaccination effects on CD4 cells after COVID-19. For these receptors, no antigen is known. Measured with immunoSEQ multiplex PCR; TCRdb has only the in-frame clones, and not every one. The sample lists around 50,000 clones, 76% occurring once. The sequences come from CD4+ T cells from PBMCs cultured without peptide, collected before COVID-19 vaccination. The receptor source for this set is a human donor who had a prior SARS-CoV-2 infection. CDR3s include the opening cysteine and the closing phenylalanine or tryptophan. Fields, in order: clone size, V gene, J gene, D gene, CDR3 DNA, CDR3 protein. D genes are given only for firm matches. The size entry is marked missing in some rows and otherwise reads once, few, many or a size class.

abundance: NA
v_gene: TRBV27
j_gene: TRBJ2-2
d_gene: TRBD2
CDR3nt: TGTGCCAGCGGGCGACTAGCGGGAGGGCCGGACACCGGGGAGCTGTTTTTT
CDR3aa: CASGRLAGGPDTGELFF

abundance: NA
v_gene: TRBV5-1
j_gene: TRBJ2-5
d_gene: NA
CDR3nt: TGCGCCAGCAGCTTGGATGCCGGGTTCGAGACCCAGTACTTC
CDR3aa: CASSLDAGFETQYF

abundance: NA
v_gene: TRBV19
j_gene: TRBJ2-7
d_gene: NA
CDR3nt: TGTGCCAGTAGGGGGGATAAGAGGTCGTACTTC
CDR3aa: CASRGDKRSYF

abundance: NA
v_gene: TRBV2
j_gene: TRBJ2-5
d_gene: TRBD2
CDR3nt: TGTGCCAGCAGTGGTCTAGCGGAAGAGACCCAGTACTTC
CDR3aa: CASSGLAEETQYF

abundance: NA
v_gene: TRBV7-2
j_gene: TRBJ2-7
d_gene: TRBD1
CDR3nt: TGTGCCAGCAGCACGAGACAGGGTGACTACGAGCAGTACTTC
CDR3aa: CASSTRQGDYEQYF

abundance: NA
v_gene: TRBV6-1
j_gene: TRBJ1-4
d_gene: NA
CDR3nt: TGTGCCAGCAGTGAGCCGGACGGAATGACTAATGAAAAACTGTTTTTT
CDR3aa: CASSEPDGMTNEKLFF

abundance: NA
v_gene: TRBV6-5
j_gene: TRBJ2-5
d_gene: NA
CDR3nt: TGTGCCAGCATGGAGGGGGCGGCTAAAGAGACCCAGTACTTC
CDR3aa: CASMEGAAKETQYF

abundance: NA
v_gene: TRBV7-2
j_gene: TRBJ2-2
d_gene: TRBD2
CDR3nt: TGTGCCAGCAGCCGGACTAGCACACCTACGAACACCGGGGAGCTGTTTTTT
CDR3aa: CASSRTSTPTNTGELFF

abundance: once
v_gene: TRBV11-2
j_gene: TRBJ2-7
d_gene: NA
CDR3nt: TGTGCCAGCAGCCACAGAGGGTCCGACTTTGGGTACGAGCAGTACTTC
CDR3aa: CASSHRGSDFGYEQYF

abundance: NA
v_gene: TRBV21-1
j_gene: TRBJ2-1
d_gene: NA
CDR3nt: TGTGCCAGCAGCTCTTGTCAGCGGGAGAAGGATGAGCAGTTCTTC
CDR3aa: CASSSCQREKDEQFF

abundance: NA
v_gene: TRBV9
j_gene: TRBJ2-2
d_gene: TRBD2
CDR3nt: TGTGCCAGCAGCGTGACTAGCGATCACGGGGAGCTGTTTTTT
CDR3aa: CASSVTSDHGELFF

abundance: NA
v_gene: TRBV7-9
j_gene: TRBJ1-1
d_gene: NA
CDR3nt: TGTGCCAGCAGCTTAGAGGGGGGGCTCACTGAAGCTTTCTTT
CDR3aa: CASSLEGGLTEAFF

abundance: few
v_gene: TRBV2
j_gene: TRBJ1-6
d_gene: NA
CDR3nt: TGTGCCAGCAGTGGGGACAAGCTAGCACCCCTCCACTTT
CDR3aa: CASSGDKLAPLHF

abundance: NA
v_gene: TRBV5-1
j_gene: TRBJ2-5
d_gene: NA
CDR3nt: TGCGCCAGCAGCTTGGGGGGGGAAGAGACCCAGTACTTC
CDR3aa: CASSLGGEETQYF

abundance: NA
v_gene: TRBV30
j_gene: TRBJ2-1
d_gene: NA
CDR3nt: TGTGCCTGGAGTGTACGGACTATGTACAATGAGCAGTTCTTC
CDR3aa: CAWSVRTMYNEQFF

abundance: NA
v_gene: TRBV11-3
j_gene: TRBJ2-2
d_gene: TRBD2
CDR3nt: TGTGCCAGCGGCCCGGGACTAGTAGAGACCGGGGAGCTGTTTTTT
CDR3aa: CASGPGLVETGELFF

abundance: NA
v_gene: TRBV24-1
j_gene: TRBJ2-2
d_gene: TRBD2
CDR3nt: TGTGCCACCAGTGATTTAGGACCAGGGACTAGCGGTCAAAGAAACACCGGGGAGCTGTTTTTT
CDR3aa: CATSDLGPGTSGQRNTGELFF

abundance: NA
v_gene: TRBV5-1
j_gene: TRBJ1-2
d_gene: NA
CDR3nt: TGTGCCAGCAGTGCAGAGTCCTACTATGGCTACACCTTC
CDR3aa: CASSAESYYGYTF

abundance: few
v_gene: TRBV6-5
j_gene: TRBJ1-6
d_gene: TRBD1
CDR3nt: TGTGCCAGCAGAGACAGGGAGGATTCACCCCTCCACTTT
CDR3aa: CASRDREDSPLHF

abundance: NA
v_gene: TRBV5-1
j_gene: TRBJ2-3
d_gene: TRBD2
CDR3nt: TGCGCCAGCAGCACCGGGACAGCCGGGACTAGCGGCACAGATACGCAGTATTTT
CDR3aa: CASSTGTAGTSGTDTQYF

abundance: few
v_gene: TRBV5-1
j_gene: TRBJ1-1
d_gene: NA
CDR3nt: TGCGCCAGCAGCTTGGACGCTGGTCGGTCCTTGGGGTTGGTGAACACTGAAGTTTTCTTT
CDR3aa: CASSLDAGRSLGLVNTEVFF

abundance: NA
v_gene: TRBV11-1
j_gene: TRBJ2-3
d_gene: NA
CDR3nt: TGTGCCAGCAGCGTAAGTAACGAGGGCACAGATACGCAGTATTTT
CDR3aa: CASSVSNEGTDTQYF

abundance: NA
v_gene: TRBV2
j_gene: TRBJ2-7
d_gene: TRBD1
CDR3nt: TGTGCCAGCAGTGATAGGACAGGGACTTACGAGCAGTACTTC
CDR3aa: CASSDRTGTYEQYF

abundance: NA
v_gene: TRBV27
j_gene: TRBJ2-7
d_gene: TRBD2
CDR3nt: TGTGCCAGCGTATTTAGCGGGAGGCGCTACGAGCAGTACTTC
CDR3aa: CASVFSGRRYEQYF

abundance: NA
v_gene: TRBV18
j_gene: TRBJ1-1
d_gene: NA
CDR3nt: TGTGCCAGCTCACGACAACAGACGAACACTGAAGCTTTCTTT
CDR3aa: CASSRQQTNTEAFF

abundance: NA
v_gene: TRBV4-2
j_gene: TRBJ2-2
d_gene: NA
CDR3nt: TGTGCCAGCAGCCTGGACCCGAACACCGGGGAGCTGTTTTTT
CDR3aa: CASSLDPNTGELFF

abundance: NA
v_gene: TRBV6-2/TRBV6-3
j_gene: TRBJ2-5
d_gene: TRBD1
CDR3nt: TGTGCCAGCAGCCCATGGACAGGGGGAGAGACCCAGTACTTC
CDR3aa: CASSPWTGGETQYF

abundance: NA
v_gene: TRBV18
j_gene: TRBJ2-1
d_gene: NA
CDR3nt: TGTGCCAGCTCACTAAGGGGGGAAGCCAATGAGCAGTTCTTC
CDR3aa: CASSLRGEANEQFF

abundance: NA
v_gene: TRBV11-3
j_gene: TRBJ2-7
d_gene: NA
CDR3nt: TGTGCCAGCAGCCCACTCTTAGAGTCCTACGAGCAGTACTTC
CDR3aa: CASSPLLESYEQYF

abundance: NA
v_gene: TRBV20-1
j_gene: TRBJ1-5
d_gene: NA
CDR3nt: TGCAGTGCTAGTCCGGGGGGGCGGCAGCCCCAGCATTTT
CDR3aa: CSASPGGRQPQHF

abundance: NA
v_gene: TRBV5-6
j_gene: TRBJ2-5
d_gene: TRBD2
CDR3nt: TGTGCCAGCAGCCCATTAGCGGGGCGGGGGGAGACCCAGTACTTC
CDR3aa: CASSPLAGRGETQYF

abundance: NA
v_gene: TRBV20-1
j_gene: TRBJ2-4
d_gene: TRBD2
CDR3nt: TGCAGTGCTAGAGATAGGAGGACTAGGTACTTC
CDR3aa: CSARDRRTRYF

abundance: NA
v_gene: TRBV10-3
j_gene: TRBJ2-3
d_gene: TRBD1
CDR3nt: TGTGCCATCAGTGGAGACCGGACAGGGGAGGATACGCAGTATTTT
CDR3aa: CAISGDRTGEDTQYF

abundance: NA
v_gene: TRBV18
j_gene: TRBJ2-5
d_gene: NA
CDR3nt: TGTGCCAGCTCACCCACGGGACAAGAGACCCAGTACTTC
CDR3aa: CASSPTGQETQYF

abundance: few
v_gene: TRBV10-3
j_gene: TRBJ1-5
d_gene: NA
CDR3nt: TGTGCCATCGGCTCGGATAGCAATCAGCCCCAGCATTTT
CDR3aa: CAIGSDSNQPQHF

abundance: NA
v_gene: TRBV28
j_gene: TRBJ1-6
d_gene: NA
CDR3nt: TGTGCCAGCAGTTCACCAATGACAGACTATAATTCACCCCTCCACTTT
CDR3aa: CASSSPMTDYNSPLHF

abundance: NA
v_gene: TRBV20-1
j_gene: TRBJ1-2
d_gene: TRBD1
CDR3nt: TGCAGTGCTAGTGCCGACAGGGGTCTAGCTAACTATGGCTACACCTTC
CDR3aa: CSASADRGLANYGYTF

abundance: NA
v_gene: TRBV6-5
j_gene: TRBJ2-2
d_gene: TRBD1
CDR3nt: TGTGCCAGCAGTCACCGGGACAGGACATACGGGGAGCTGTTTTTT
CDR3aa: CASSHRDRTYGELFF

abundance: NA
v_gene: TRBV3-1/TRBV3-2
j_gene: TRBJ1-2
d_gene: NA
CDR3nt: TGTGCCAGCAGCCTCTTCCAAAGGGTCGGTGGCTACACCTTC
CDR3aa: CASSLFQRVGGYTF